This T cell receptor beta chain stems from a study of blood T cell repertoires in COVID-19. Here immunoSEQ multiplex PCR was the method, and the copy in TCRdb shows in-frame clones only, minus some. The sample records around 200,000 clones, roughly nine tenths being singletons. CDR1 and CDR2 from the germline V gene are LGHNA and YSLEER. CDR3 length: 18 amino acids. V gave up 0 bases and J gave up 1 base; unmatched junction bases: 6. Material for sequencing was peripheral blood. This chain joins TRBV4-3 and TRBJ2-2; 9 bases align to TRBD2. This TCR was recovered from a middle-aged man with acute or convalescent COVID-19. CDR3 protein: CASSQELELAGNTGELFF. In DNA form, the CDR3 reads TGCGCCAGCAGCCAAGAATTAGAACTAGCGGGGAACACCGGGGAGCTGTTTTTT.